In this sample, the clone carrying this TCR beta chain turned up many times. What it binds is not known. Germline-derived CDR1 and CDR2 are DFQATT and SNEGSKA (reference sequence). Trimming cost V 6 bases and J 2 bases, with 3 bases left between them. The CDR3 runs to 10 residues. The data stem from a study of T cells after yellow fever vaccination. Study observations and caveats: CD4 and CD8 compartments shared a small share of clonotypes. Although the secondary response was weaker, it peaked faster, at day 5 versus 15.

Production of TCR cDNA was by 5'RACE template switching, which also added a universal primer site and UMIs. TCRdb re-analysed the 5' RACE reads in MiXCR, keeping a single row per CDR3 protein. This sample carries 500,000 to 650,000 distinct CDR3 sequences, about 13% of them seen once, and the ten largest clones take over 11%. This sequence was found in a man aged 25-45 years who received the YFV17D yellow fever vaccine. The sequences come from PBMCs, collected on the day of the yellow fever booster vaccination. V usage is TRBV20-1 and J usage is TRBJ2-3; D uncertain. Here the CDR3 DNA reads TGCAGTGCCACCACAGATACGCAGTATTTT. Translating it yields CSATTDTQYF.